This T cell receptor beta chain originates from a study of cytomegalovirus exposure and HLA in healthy donors. This clone has just a few counts. The PCR contained 60 Vbeta and 13 Jbeta primers. The assay was immunoSEQ multiplex PCR, and TCRdb's table has in-frame clones only and misses some. Altogether around 40,000 clones are present, over 60% being singletons, with the ten largest covering approximately 3.5%. V was clipped by 2 bases and J by 0 bases, with 11 bases between them. The CDR3 length is 15 residues. CDR1 and CDR2 (germline): GTSNPN, SVGIG (reference sequence). The sequencing input was PBMCs. The chain couples TRBV30 to TRBJ1-5; D might be TRBD1 (5 bases). This clonotype was obtained from a man between 35 and 55 years old in good health and CMV-seronegative. CDR3 bases: TGTGCCTGGAGTAACGGAGGGACTAGCAATCAGCCCCAGCATTTT. Protein product: CAWSNGGTSNQPQHF.